The source of this T cell receptor (beta chain) is a study of long-term antiretroviral therapy in people with HIV. Trimming removed 5 bases from V and 5 bases from J; junction bases left unmatched: 14. CDR3 size: 16 residues. CDR1 is SGHRS, CDR2 YFSETQ, per germline. It was version v3.0 of the immunoSEQ assay that was run at survey level. The data were produced by immunoSEQ multiplex PCR, yet TCRdb's version contains in-frame clones alone and is incomplete. The sample has 30,000 to 40,000 clones, 83% seen once. The chain employs TRBV5-1 and TRBJ2-5; TRBD1 matches at 8 bases. The receptor comes from a man aged 18-30 years with HIV. Specimen: unsorted PBMCs, collected 0.4 years before starting antiretroviral therapy. The CDR3 DNA reads TGCGCCAGCAGTCTACGGACAGGGACCGGGTGGGAGACCCAGTACTTC. It encodes CASSLRTGTGWETQYF.